Listed below are T cell receptor beta chains from one sample, sequenced in a study of blood T cell repertoires in COVID-19. This table comes from immunoSEQ multiplex PCR, and its TCRdb copy is limited to in-frame clones, with some not included. Among about 110,000 clones listed, roughly 88% were seen once. The sequencing input was peripheral blood. The receptors stem from a human donor in a cohort sampled during active COVID-19. Each CDR3 is given with its conserved first and last residue. D genes are given only for firm matches. Some rows have no size entry. The others give once, few or many, or a class for an expanded clone.

TRBV10-1	TRBJ2-7	TRBD1	once	CASRAPGQRAGCEQYF	TGCGCCAGCAGAGCACCGGGACAGCGAGCCGGCTGCGAGCAGTACTTC
TRBV6-5	TRBJ1-5	TRBD1	few	CASLKLGQGNQPQHF	TGTGCCAGCCTGAAACTGGGACAGGGCAATCAGCCCCAGCATTTT
TRBV3-1/TRBV3-2	TRBJ2-1	NA	NA	CASSHVGPGVNEQFF	TGTGCCAGCAGCCATGTAGGGCCAGGGGTCAATGAGCAGTTCTTC
TRBV27	TRBJ2-7	TRBD2	NA	CASRPSGPYEQYF	TGTGCCAGCCGACCTAGCGGTCCCTACGAGCAGTACTTC
TRBV6-1	TRBJ2-5	NA	NA	CASSEWGPASGKTQYF	TGTGCCAGCAGTGAATGGGGGCCGGCAAGCGGAAAGACCCAGTACTTC
TRBV7-9	TRBJ2-6	NA	NA	CASSLGSLGANVLTF	TGTGCCAGCAGCTTAGGTTCCTTGGGGGCCAACGTCCTGACTTTC
TRBV6-1	TRBJ2-7	NA	NA	CASSEALGAGANYEQYF	TGTGCCAGCAGTGAAGCTCTCGGGGCAGGGGCTAACTACGAGCAGTACTTC
TRBV3-1/TRBV3-2	TRBJ1-3	NA	once	CASSQGLGALQGNTIYF	TGTGCCAGCAGCCAAGGGTTGGGCGCCCTGCAGGGAAACACCATATATTTT
TRBV30	TRBJ1-4	NA	once	CAWSVRGPTNEKLFF	TGTGCCTGGAGTGTACGTGGGCCAACTAATGAAAAACTGTTTTTT
TRBV5-6	TRBJ1-2	NA	NA	CASRGANYGYTF	TGTGCCAGCCGCGGGGCTAACTATGGCTACACCTTC
TRBV7-9	TRBJ1-6	TRBD1	NA	CASSLAGTASSYNSPLHF	TGTGCCAGCAGCTTGGCCGGGACAGCGAGCTCCTATAATTCACCCCTCCACTTT
TRBV7-9	TRBJ2-6	TRBD1	NA	CASSYGQGAKGANVLTF	TGTGCCAGCAGCTACGGACAGGGGGCTAAAGGGGCCAACGTCCTGACTTTC
TRBV2	TRBJ1-2	NA	once	CARTQPRDYGYTF	TGTGCCAGGACGCAACCCAGGGACTATGGCTACACCTTC
TRBV6-5	TRBJ2-7	NA	NA	CASSLGSGGEQYF	TGTGCCAGCAGTTTGGGTAGCGGAGGCGAGCAGTACTTC
TRBV11-2	TRBJ1-5	TRBD1	NA	CASSITGGGQPQHF	TGTGCCAGCAGCATAACAGGGGGCGGTCAGCCCCAGCATTTT
TRBV2	TRBJ2-2	TRBD1	NA	CASRRQGANTGELFF	TGTGCCAGCAGGAGACAGGGGGCGAACACCGGGGAGCTGTTTTTT
TRBV27	TRBJ2-7	TRBD1	NA	CASSLFGTGPYEQYF	TGTGCCAGCAGTTTATTCGGGACAGGGCCCTACGAGCAGTACTTC
TRBV4-1	TRBJ2-5	TRBD2	few	CASSQQAPGLVVNQYF	TGCGCCAGCAGCCAACAAGCCCCGGGACTAGTAGTGAACCAGTACTTC
TRBV2	TRBJ2-7	TRBD2	NA	CASSDLAGGPEQYF	TGTGCCAGCAGTGATCTAGCGGGGGGGCCCGAGCAGTACTTC
TRBV6-5	TRBJ2-1	NA	NA	CASSSSVGRIYNEQFF	TGTGCCAGCAGTTCCTCGGTGGGGCGAATCTACAATGAGCAGTTCTTC
TRBV28	TRBJ1-4	NA	NA	CASNLGHLSAKLFF	TGTGCCAGCAACTTGGGACACCTGTCCGCAAAACTGTTTTTT
TRBV9	TRBJ1-5	NA	once	CASSVEGDEPQHF	TGTGCCAGCAGCGTAGAAGGGGATGAGCCCCAGCATTTT
TRBV11-2	TRBJ2-7	TRBD1	NA	CASSFGTANYEQYF	TGTGCCAGCAGCTTCGGGACAGCGAACTACGAGCAGTACTTC
TRBV11-3	TRBJ2-1	NA	once	CASSLSRAGSYNEQFF	TGTGCCAGCAGCTTAAGTCGCGCGGGCTCCTACAATGAGCAGTTCTTC
TRBV14	TRBJ2-4	NA	NA	CASSQGAKNIQYF	TGTGCCAGCAGCCAGGGCGCCAAAAACATTCAGTACTTC
TRBV9	TRBJ1-2	NA	NA	CASSRGRDGYTF	TGTGCCAGCAGCAGGGGAAGGGATGGCTACACCTTC
TRBV2	TRBJ2-7	TRBD1	NA	CASSPDRVEQYF	TGTGCCAGCAGTCCTGACAGGGTGGAGCAGTACTTC
TRBV4-1	TRBJ2-7	TRBD2	NA	CASNHLAGGAYEQYF	TGCGCCAGCAACCATCTAGCGGGAGGTGCCTACGAGCAGTACTTC
TRBV2	TRBJ1-4	TRBD1	NA	CASRRGQGAANEKLFF	TGTGCCAGCAGGAGGGGACAGGGGGCGGCTAATGAAAAACTGTTTTTT
TRBV5-6	TRBJ2-7	TRBD1	few	CASSLEGTGGHEQYF	TGTGCCAGCAGCTTGGAGGGGACAGGGGGCCACGAGCAGTACTTC
TRBV29-1	TRBJ2-5	NA	NA	CSVRQTETQYF	TGCAGCGTGAGACAGACAGAGACCCAGTACTTC